These T cell receptor beta chains were read from a single sample in a study of cytomegalovirus exposure and HLA in healthy donors. Clones were sequenced by immunoSEQ multiplex PCR, and TCRdb holds only the in-frame ones, with some missing. The sample contains some 79,000 clones, about 78% of which appear only once. Sequenced material: PBMCs. All receptors come from a male donor in good health and CMV-seropositive. Both conserved end residues are part of each CDR3. The D gene is left open where the match is weak. Clone size is given for some rows only: seen once, a few or many times, or a class if the clone is expanded.

>TRBJ2-7|once|TRBV2|-
CASNEDYAREQYF
TGTGCCAGCAACGAGGACTATGCGCGCGAGCAGTACTTC
>TRBJ2-1|-|TRBV5-4|TRBD2
CASSLGGSSYNEQFF
TGTGCCAGCAGCTTAGGCGGGAGCTCCTACAATGAGCAGTTCTTC
>TRBJ2-3|-|TRBV19|TRBD2
CASSMGLAVSTDTQYF
TGTGCCAGTAGTATGGGACTAGCGGTTAGCACAGATACGCAGTATTTT
>TRBJ2-7|-|TRBV27|TRBD2
CASSAGLERHPYEQYF
TGTGCCAGCAGTGCCGGACTAGAAAGGCACCCCTACGAGCAGTACTTC
>TRBJ1-5|-|TRBV4-1|TRBD1
CASSQEPDRGNQPQHF
TGCGCCAGCAGCCAAGAACCGGACAGGGGGAATCAGCCCCAGCATTTT
>TRBJ1-2|-|TRBV4-1|-
CASSQSTIVWAGGYTF
TGCGCCAGCAGCCAGTCGACGATCGTCTGGGCGGGAGGCTACACCTTC
>TRBJ2-1|-|TRBV25-1|TRBD2
CASSQSGSSYNEQFF
TGTGCCAGCAGCCAGAGCGGGAGCTCCTACAATGAGCAGTTCTTC
>TRBJ1-5|-|TRBV19|-
CASSNQGNQPQHF
TGTGCCAGTAGTAACCAGGGGAATCAGCCCCAGCATTTT
>TRBJ2-2|-|TRBV6-6|TRBD1
CASSLTGGPGELFF
TGTGCCAGCAGTTTGACAGGGGGCCCCGGGGAGCTGTTTTTT
>TRBJ2-7|once|TRBV19|TRBD1
CASSPPGQTYEQYF
TGTGCCAGTAGTCCACCGGGACAGACTTACGAGCAGTACTTC
>TRBJ1-2|-|TRBV27|TRBD1
CASSLLGTGGPGNYGYTF
TGTGCCAGCAGTTTACTTGGGACAGGGGGACCAGGTAACTATGGCTACACCTTC
>TRBJ2-2|few|TRBV11-2|TRBD2
CASSLLAGAGELFF
TGTGCCAGCAGCTTACTAGCGGGGGCCGGGGAGCTGTTTTTT